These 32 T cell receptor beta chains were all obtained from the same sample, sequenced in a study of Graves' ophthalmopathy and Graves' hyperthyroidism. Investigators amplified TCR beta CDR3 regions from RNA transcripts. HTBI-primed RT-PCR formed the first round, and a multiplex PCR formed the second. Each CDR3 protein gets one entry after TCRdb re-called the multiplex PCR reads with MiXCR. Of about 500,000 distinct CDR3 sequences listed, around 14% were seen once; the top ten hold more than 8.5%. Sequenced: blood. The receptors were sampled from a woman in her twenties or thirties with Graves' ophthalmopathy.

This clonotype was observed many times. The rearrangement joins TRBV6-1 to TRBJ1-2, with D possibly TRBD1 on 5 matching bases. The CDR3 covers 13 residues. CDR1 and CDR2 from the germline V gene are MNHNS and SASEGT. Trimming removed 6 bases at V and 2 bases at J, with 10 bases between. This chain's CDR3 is CASRAGLNYGYTF. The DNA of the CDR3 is TGTGCCAGCAGGGCGGGACTCAACTATGGCTACACCTTC.

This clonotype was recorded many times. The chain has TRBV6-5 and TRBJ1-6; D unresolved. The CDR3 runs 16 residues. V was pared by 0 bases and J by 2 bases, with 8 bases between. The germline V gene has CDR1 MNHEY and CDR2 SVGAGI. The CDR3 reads CASSYSRQAYNSPLHF. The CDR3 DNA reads TGTGCCAGCAGTTACTCGAGACAAGCCTATAATTCACCCCTCCACTTT.

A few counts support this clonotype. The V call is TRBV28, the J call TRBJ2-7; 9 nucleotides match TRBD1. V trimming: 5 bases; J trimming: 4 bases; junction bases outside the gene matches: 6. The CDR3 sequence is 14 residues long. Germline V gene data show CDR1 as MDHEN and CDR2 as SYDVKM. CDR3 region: CASSKTGGSYEQYF. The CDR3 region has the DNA TGTGCCAGCAGTAAAACAGGGGGCTCGTACGAGCAGTACTTC.

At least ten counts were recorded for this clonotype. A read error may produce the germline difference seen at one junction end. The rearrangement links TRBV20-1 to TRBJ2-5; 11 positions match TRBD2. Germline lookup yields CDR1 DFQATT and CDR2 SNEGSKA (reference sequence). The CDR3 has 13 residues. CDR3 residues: CSARAPTSGRWNF. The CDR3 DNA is TGCAGTGCTAGAGCGCCCACTAGCGGGAGATGGAACTTC.

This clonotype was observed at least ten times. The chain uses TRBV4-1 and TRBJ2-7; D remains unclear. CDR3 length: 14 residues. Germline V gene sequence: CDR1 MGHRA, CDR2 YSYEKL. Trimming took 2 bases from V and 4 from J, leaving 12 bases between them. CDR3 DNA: TGCGCCAGCAGCCAAAACCTCGACCTTTACGAGCAGTACTTC. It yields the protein CASSQNLDLYEQYF.

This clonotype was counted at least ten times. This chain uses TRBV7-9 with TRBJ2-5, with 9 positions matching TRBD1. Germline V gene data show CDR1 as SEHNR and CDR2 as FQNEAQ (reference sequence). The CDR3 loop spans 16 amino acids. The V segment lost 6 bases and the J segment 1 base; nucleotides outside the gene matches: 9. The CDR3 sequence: CASRSGTGYPQETQYF. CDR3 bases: TGTGCCAGCAGGTCCGGGACAGGGTATCCCCAAGAGACCCAGTACTTC. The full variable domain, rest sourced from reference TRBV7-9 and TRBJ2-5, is DTGVSQNPRHKITKRGQNVTFRCDPISEHNRLYWYRQTLGQGPEFLTYFQNEAQLEKSRLLSDRFSAERPKGSFSTLEIQRTEQGDSAMYLCASRSGTGYPQETQYFGPGTRLLVL.

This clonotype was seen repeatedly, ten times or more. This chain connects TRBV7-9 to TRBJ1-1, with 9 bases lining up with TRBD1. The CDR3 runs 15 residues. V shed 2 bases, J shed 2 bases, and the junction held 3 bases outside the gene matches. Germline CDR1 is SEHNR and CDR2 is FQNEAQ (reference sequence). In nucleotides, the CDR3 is TGTGCCAGCAGCTTACGGGACAGGGATAACACTGAAGCTTTCTTT. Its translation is CASSLRDRDNTEAFF.

DNA of the CDR3: TGTGCCAGCAGGACCCAACAGGGCCCTTACGAGCAGTACTTC. Its translation: CASRTQQGPYEQYF. The chain has TRBV6-1 and TRBJ2-7; the D gene is possibly TRBD1 (6 bases). Germline CDR1 and CDR2: MNHNS and SASEGT. The ends were cut back, 6 bases at V and 4 bases at J, with 16 bases in the middle. This CDR3 contains 14 residues.

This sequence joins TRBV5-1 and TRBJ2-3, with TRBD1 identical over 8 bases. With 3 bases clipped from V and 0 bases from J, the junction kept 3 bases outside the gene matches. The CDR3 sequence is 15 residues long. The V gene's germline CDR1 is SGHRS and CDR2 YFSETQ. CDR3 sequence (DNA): TGCGCCAGCAGCTGGGACAGGCCGAGCACAGATACGCAGTATTTT. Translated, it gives CASSWDRPSTDTQYF. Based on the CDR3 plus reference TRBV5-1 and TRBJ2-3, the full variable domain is KAGVTQTPRYLIKTRGQQVTLSCSPISGHRSVSWYQQTPGQGLQFLFEYFSETQRNKGNFPGRFSGRQFSNSRSEMNVSTLELGDSALYLCASSWDRPSTDTQYFGPGTRLTVL.

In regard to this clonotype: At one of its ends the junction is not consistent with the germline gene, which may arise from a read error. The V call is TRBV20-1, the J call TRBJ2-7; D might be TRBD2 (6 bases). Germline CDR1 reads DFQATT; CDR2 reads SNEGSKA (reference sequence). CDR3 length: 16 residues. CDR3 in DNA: TGCAGTGCTAGATCCGCCGTAGCGGAGAGCTCCTACGAGCAGTGCTTC. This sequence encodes CSARSAVAESSYEQCF.

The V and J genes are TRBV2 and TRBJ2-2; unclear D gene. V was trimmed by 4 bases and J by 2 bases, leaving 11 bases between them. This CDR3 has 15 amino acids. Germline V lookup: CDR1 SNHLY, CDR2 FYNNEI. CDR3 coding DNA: TGTGCCAGCAGTGTATTACCACCCAACACCGGGGAGCTGTTTTTT. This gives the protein CASSVLPPNTGELFF.

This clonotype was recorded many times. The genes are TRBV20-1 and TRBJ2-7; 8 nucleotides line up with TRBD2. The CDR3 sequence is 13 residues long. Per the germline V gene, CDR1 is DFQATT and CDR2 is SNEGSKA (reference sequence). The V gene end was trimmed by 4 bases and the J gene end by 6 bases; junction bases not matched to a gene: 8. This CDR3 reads CSAMPGLVPEQYF. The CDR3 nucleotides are TGCAGTGCTATGCCGGGACTAGTACCCGAGCAGTACTTC.

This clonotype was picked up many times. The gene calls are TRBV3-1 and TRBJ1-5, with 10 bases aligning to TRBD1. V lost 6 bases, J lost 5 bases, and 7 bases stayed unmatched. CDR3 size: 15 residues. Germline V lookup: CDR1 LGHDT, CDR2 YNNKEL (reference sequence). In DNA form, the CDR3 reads TGTGCCAGCAGTCCGACAGGGGGCGGTGATCAGCCCCAGCATTTT. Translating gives CASSPTGGGDQPQHF.

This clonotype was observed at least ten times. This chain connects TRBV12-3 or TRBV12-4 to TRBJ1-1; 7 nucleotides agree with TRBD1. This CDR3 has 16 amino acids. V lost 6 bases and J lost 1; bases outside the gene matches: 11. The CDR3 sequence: CASRRRQGMGNTEAFF. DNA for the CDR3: TGTGCCAGCAGACGTAGACAGGGAATGGGGAACACTGAAGCTTTCTTT.

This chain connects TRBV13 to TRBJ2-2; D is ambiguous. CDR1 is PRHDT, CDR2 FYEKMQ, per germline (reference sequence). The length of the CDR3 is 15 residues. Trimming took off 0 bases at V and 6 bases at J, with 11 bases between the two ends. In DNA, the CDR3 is TGTGCCAGCAGCTTAGGTACTACAGCTTCCGGGGAGCTGTTTTTT. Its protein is CASSLGTTASGELFF.

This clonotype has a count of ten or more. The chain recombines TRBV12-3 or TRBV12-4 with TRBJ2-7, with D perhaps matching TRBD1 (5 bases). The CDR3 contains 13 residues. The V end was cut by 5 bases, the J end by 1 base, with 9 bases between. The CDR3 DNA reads TGTGCCAGCAGTCCGACAGTTTCCTACGAGCAGTACTTC. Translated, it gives CASSPTVSYEQYF.

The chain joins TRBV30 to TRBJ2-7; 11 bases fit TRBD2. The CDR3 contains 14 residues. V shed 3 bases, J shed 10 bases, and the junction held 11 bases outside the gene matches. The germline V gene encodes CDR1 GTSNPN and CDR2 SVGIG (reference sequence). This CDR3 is CAWSPGLAEQEQYF. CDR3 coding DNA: TGTGCCTGGAGCCCGGGACTAGCGGAGCAAGAACAGTACTTC.

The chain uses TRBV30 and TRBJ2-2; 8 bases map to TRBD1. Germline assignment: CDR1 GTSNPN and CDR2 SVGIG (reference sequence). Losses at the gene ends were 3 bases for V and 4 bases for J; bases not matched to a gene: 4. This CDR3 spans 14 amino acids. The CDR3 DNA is TGTGCCTGGAGCACCCAGGGGGCCACCGGGGAGCTGTTTTTT. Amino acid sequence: CAWSTQGATGELFF. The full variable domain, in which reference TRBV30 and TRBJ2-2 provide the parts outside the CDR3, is SQTIHQWPATLVQPVGSPLSLECTVEGTSNPNLYWYRQAAGRGLQLLFYSVGIGQISSEVPQNLSASRPQDRQFILSSKKLLLSDSGFYLCAWSTQGATGELFFGEGSRLTVL.

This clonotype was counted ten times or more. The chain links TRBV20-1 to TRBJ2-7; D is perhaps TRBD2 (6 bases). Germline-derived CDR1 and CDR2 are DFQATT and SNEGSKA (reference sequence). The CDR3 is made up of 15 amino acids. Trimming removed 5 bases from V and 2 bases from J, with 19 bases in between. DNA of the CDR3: TGCAGTGCTCAGACCGCAGGGACTGCTCCCTACGAGCAGTACTTC. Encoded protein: CSAQTAGTAPYEQYF.

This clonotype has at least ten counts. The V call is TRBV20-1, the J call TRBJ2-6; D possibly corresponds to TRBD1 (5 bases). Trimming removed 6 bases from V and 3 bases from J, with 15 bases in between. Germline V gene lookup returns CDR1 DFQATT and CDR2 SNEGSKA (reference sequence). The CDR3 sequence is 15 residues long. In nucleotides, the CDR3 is TGCAGTGCCCGTCAGGGTACCGGTGGGGCCAACGTCCTGACTTTC. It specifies CSARQGTGGANVLTF.

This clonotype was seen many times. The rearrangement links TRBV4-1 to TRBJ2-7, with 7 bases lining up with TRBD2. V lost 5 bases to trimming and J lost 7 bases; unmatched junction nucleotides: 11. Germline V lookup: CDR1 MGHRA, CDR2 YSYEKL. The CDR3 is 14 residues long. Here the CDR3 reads CASSERGAAQEQYF. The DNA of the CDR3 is TGCGCCAGCAGCGAGCGGGGAGCCGCACAAGAGCAGTACTTC.

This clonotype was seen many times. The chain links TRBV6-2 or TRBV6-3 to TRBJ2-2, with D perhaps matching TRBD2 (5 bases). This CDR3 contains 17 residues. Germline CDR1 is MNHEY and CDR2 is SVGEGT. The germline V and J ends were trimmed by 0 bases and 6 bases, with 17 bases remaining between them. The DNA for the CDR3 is TGTGCCAGCAGTTACTCATCCCCGGGCCGGAGGCCCGGGGAGCTGTTTTTT. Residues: CASSYSSPGRRPGELFF.

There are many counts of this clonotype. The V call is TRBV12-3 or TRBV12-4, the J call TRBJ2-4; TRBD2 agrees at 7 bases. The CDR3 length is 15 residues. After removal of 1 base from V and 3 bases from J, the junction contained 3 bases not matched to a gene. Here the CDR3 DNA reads TGTGCCAGCAGTTTAGGGGGAGGGGTCAAAAACATTCAGTACTTC. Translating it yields CASSLGGGVKNIQYF.

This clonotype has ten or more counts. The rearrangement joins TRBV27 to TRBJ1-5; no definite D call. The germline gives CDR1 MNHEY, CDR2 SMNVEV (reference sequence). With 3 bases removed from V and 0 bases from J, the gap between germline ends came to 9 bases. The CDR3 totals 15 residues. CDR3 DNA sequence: TGTGCCAGCAGTTTCCCTAACTATAGCAATCAGCCCCAGCATTTT. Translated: CASSFPNYSNQPQHF.

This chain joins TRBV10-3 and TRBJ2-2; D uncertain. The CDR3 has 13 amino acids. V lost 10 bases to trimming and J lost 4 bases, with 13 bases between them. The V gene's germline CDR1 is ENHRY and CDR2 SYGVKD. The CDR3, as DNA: TGTGCCAGCACCCAACACCTCACCGGGGAGCTGTTTTTT. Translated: CASTQHLTGELFF.

The CDR3 DNA reads TGCGCCAGCAGCTTGATGGGCAGTGGAAACACCATATATTTT. This gives the protein CASSLMGSGNTIYF. V and J are TRBV5-1 and TRBJ1-3; D remains ambiguous. The CDR3 runs 14 residues. V was shortened by 1 base and J by 3 bases, with 8 bases between the two germline ends. Germline values: CDR1 SGHRS, CDR2 YFSETQ.

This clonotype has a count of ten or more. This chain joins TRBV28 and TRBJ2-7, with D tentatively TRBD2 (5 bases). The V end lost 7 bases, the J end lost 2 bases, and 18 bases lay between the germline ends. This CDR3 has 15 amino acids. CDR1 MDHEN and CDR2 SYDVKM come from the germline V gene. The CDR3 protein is CASNRGKGKTYEQYF. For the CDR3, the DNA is TGTGCCAGCAATAGAGGGAAGGGAAAGACCTACGAGCAGTACTTC.

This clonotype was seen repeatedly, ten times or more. In DNA form, the CDR3 reads TGTGCCAGCAGCCAGGGGCTAGCCCCGGTCTACGAGCAGTACTTC. It is translated as CASSQGLAPVYEQYF. The V call is TRBV3-1, the J call TRBJ2-7; either TRBD1 or TRBD2 may supply D (5 bases each). Germline CDR1 reads LGHDT; CDR2 reads YNNKEL (reference sequence). The V end lost 3 bases, the J end lost 3 bases, and 15 bases lay between the germline ends. This CDR3 has 15 residues.

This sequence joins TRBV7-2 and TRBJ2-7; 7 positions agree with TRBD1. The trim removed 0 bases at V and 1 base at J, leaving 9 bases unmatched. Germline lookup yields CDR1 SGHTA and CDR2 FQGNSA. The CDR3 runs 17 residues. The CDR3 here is CASSLAHGQAFSYEQYF. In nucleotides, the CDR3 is TGTGCCAGCAGCTTAGCCCATGGACAGGCCTTTTCCTACGAGCAGTACTTC.

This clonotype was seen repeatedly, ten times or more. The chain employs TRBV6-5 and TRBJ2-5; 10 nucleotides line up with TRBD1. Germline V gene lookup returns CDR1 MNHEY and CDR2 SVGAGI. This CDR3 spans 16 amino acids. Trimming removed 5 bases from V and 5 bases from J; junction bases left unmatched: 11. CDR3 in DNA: TGTGCCAGCAGTCCTCAAGCCGGGACAGGGGAGGAGACCCAGTACTTC. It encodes CASSPQAGTGEETQYF.

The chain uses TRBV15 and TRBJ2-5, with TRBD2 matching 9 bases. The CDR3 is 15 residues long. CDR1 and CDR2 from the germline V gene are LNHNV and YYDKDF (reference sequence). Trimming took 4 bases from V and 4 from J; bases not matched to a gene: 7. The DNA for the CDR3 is TGTGCCACCAGCAACAACGCGGGGGGGGGAGAGACCCAGTACTTC. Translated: CATSNNAGGGETQYF. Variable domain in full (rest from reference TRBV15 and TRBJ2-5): DAMVIQNPRYQVTQFGKPVTLSCSQTLNHNVMYWYQQKSSQAPKLLFHYYDKDFNNEADTPDNFQSRRPNTSFCFLDIRSPGLGDTAMYLCATSNNAGGGETQYFGPGTRLLVL.

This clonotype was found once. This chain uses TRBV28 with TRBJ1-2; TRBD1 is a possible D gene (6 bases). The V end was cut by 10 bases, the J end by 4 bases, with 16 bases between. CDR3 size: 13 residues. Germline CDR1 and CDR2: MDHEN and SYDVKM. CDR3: CATLPQGTYGYTF. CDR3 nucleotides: TGTGCCACCCTGCCACAGGGAACCTATGGCTACACCTTC.